Below, 19 T cell receptor beta chains from the same sample are listed, as sequenced in a study of control samples from healthy donors and cancer patients. The protocol was immunoSEQ multiplex PCR, while the TCRdb copy is restricted to in-frame clones and leaves out a portion. Of 130,000 or so clones detected, roughly 94% appear once; the ten largest clones hold around 12%. Sequenced sample: blood. The receptors shown here come from a man aged 35 to 55 in good health.

This clone was detected once. One end of the junction fails to match germline, which may point to a read error. The rearrangement joins TRBV4-3 to TRBJ2-1; 9 nucleotides agree with TRBD2. Germline-derived CDR1 and CDR2 are LGHNA and YSLEER. The CDR3 runs to 16 residues. The CDR3 DNA reads TGCGCCAGCAGCCGAGCGGGGGGCTCCTCCTTCAATGAGCAGTTCTTC. Translating gives CASSRAGGSSFNEQFF.

The CDR3 reads CASSQAGPMRGGEQYF. The CDR3 nucleotides read TGCGCCAGCAGCCAAGCCGGACCCATGAGGGGGGGCGAGCAGTACTTC. The rearrangement joins TRBV4-1 to TRBJ2-7; perhaps TRBD2 as D (7 bases). V lost 1 base to trimming and J lost 6 bases, with 19 bases between them. The CDR3 consists of 16 residues. The germline CDR1 and CDR2 sequences are MGHRA and YSYEKL.

CDR3: CASSQDGSGGALYEQYF. The CDR3 DNA sequence: TGTGCCAGCAGCCAAGATGGGAGCGGGGGGGCTCTCTACGAGCAGTACTTC. The V gene is TRBV3-1 (or the pseudogene TRBV3-2), the J gene TRBJ2-7; 10 bases are a match to TRBD2. V shed 0 bases, J shed 3 bases, and the junction held 8 bases outside the gene matches. CDR3 size: 17 residues. Germline lookup yields CDR1 LGHDT and CDR2 YNNKEL (reference sequence).

The chain recombines TRBV24-1 with TRBJ2-3; D not resolved. The germline V gene has CDR1 KGHDR and CDR2 SFDVKD. V was pared by 0 bases and J by 2 bases, with 8 bases between. The CDR3 is made up of 15 amino acids. CDR3 in amino acids: CATSDLKENTDTQYF. CDR3 DNA: TGTGCCACCAGTGATTTGAAGGAGAACACAGATACGCAGTATTTT.

The chain employs TRBV14 and TRBJ1-1; no clear D. Germline V gene data show CDR1 as SGHDN and CDR2 as FVKESK. CDR3 size: 15 residues. V was cut by 4 bases and J by 0 bases, with 12 bases left in between. This chain's CDR3 is CASSLIGRMNTEAFF. The CDR3 coding sequence is TGTGCCAGCAGCCTAATCGGGAGGATGAACACTGAAGCTTTCTTT.

The V and J genes are TRBV29-1 and TRBJ1-2; 7 bases map to TRBD1. CDR1 and CDR2 (germline): SQVTM, ANQGSEA. J was trimmed by 7 bases and V by 6 bases; bases with no gene match: 8. The CDR3 has 12 amino acids. The CDR3 sequence: CSVERDSPGYTF. The CDR3 nucleotides read TGCAGCGTGGAAAGGGACAGTCCTGGCTACACCTTC.

The V and J genes are TRBV5-1 and TRBJ2-7; the match to TRBD1 covers 9 bases. The CDR3 extends over 15 amino acids. The ends lost 2 bases at V and 5 bases at J; junction bases unmatched: 8. CDR1 and CDR2 from the germline V gene are SGHRS and YFSETQ. Here the CDR3 DNA reads TGCGCCAGCAGCTTCTCCGGGACAGGGACTGACGAGCAGTACTTC. Its translation: CASSFSGTGTDEQYF.

This chain connects TRBV20-1 to TRBJ1-4; D gene ambiguous. The CDR3 is 11 amino acids. From germline, CDR1 is DFQATT and CDR2 SNEGSKA (reference sequence). V lost 6 bases and J lost 8, with 10 bases in between. The CDR3 sequence is CSAKFGEKLFF. CDR3 DNA: TGCAGTGCAAAGTTCGGGGAAAAACTGTTTTTT.

The gene calls are TRBV24-1 and TRBJ1-2, with 9 positions matching TRBD1. Germline V gene data show CDR1 as KGHDR and CDR2 as SFDVKD. V was pared by 7 bases and J by 5 bases, with 7 bases of the junction left unmatched. CDR3 length equals 14 residues. Here the CDR3 reads CATSGSGTGYGYTF. CDR3 DNA: TGTGCCACCAGCGGTTCCGGGACAGGGTATGGCTACACCTTC.

This clone was seen once. V gene TRBV12-3 or TRBV12-4 combines with J gene TRBJ1-2; D uncertain. This CDR3 has 13 amino acids. The germline V and J ends were trimmed by 5 bases and 2 bases, with 9 bases remaining between them. The CDR3 sequence is CASSGRRNYGYTF. The CDR3 DNA is TGTGCCAGCAGTGGCAGGCGAAACTATGGCTACACCTTC.

The genes are TRBV24-1 and TRBJ2-3, with D maybe TRBD1 (5 bases). CDR1 KGHDR and CDR2 SFDVKD come from the germline V gene. V was cut by 4 bases and J by 0 bases, with 13 bases left in between. CDR3 length: 16 residues. CDR3 amino acids: CATSEQDGASTDTQYF. Here the CDR3 DNA reads TGTGCCACCAGTGAACAGGACGGTGCTAGCACAGATACGCAGTATTTT.

V gene TRBV4-3 combines with J gene TRBJ1-6; possible D gene TRBD1, 5 bases. With 4 bases removed from V and 7 bases from J, the gap between germline ends came to 17 bases. The CDR3 length is 16 residues. Germline assignment: CDR1 LGHNA and CDR2 YSLEER. DNA of the CDR3: TGCGCCAGCAGCCGAGGTTGGAGGGAGGGGAATTCACCCCTCCACTTT. Protein product: CASSRGWREGNSPLHF.

Details on this clone: The sample has other DNA sequences that encode this CDR3 too. This chain uses TRBV7-9 with TRBJ2-7; D is uncertain. V was shortened by 3 bases and J by 0 bases, with 3 bases between the two germline ends. This CDR3 is 12 amino acids long. CDR1 is SEHNR, CDR2 FQNEAQ, per germline (reference sequence). CDR3 nucleotide sequence: TGTGCCAGCAGCTTGGGCTCCTACGAGCAGTACTTC. Translating gives CASSLGSYEQYF.

V gene TRBV28 combines with J gene TRBJ2-1; 10 nucleotides agree with TRBD2. Per germline, CDR1 MDHEN and CDR2 SYDVKM. The CDR3 covers 14 residues. Germline trimming cut 10 bases from V and 4 bases from J; bases unmatched to any gene: 7. CDR3 DNA: TGTGCCATCGGTTGGACTAGCGGTTACAATGAGCAGTTCTTC. It encodes CAIGWTSGYNEQFF.

The chain combines TRBV10-3 with TRBJ1-1; D not resolved. V was trimmed by 8 bases and J by 0 bases, leaving 10 bases between them. The germline gives CDR1 ENHRY, CDR2 SYGVKD. The CDR3 is 13 residues long. Written as DNA, the CDR3 is TGTGCCATCTCAGTCAGCCTGAACACTGAAGCTTTCTTT. Translation gives CAISVSLNTEAFF.

In regard to this clone: The same CDR3 also results from other DNA sequences found in this sample. The chain employs TRBV6-1 and TRBJ2-1; 9 bases are shared with TRBD1. Per the germline V gene, CDR1 is MNHNS and CDR2 is SASEGT. The CDR3 contains 15 residues. V shed 3 bases and J 9 bases; nucleotides not matched to a gene: 9. The CDR3 reads CASSEGGTGTLEQFF. The CDR3 DNA reads as TGTGCCAGCAGTGAGGGTGGGACAGGGACCCTTGAGCAGTTCTTC.

The genes are TRBV11-2 and TRBJ2-7, with a tentative D call TRBD1 (7 bases). This CDR3 is built from 14 residues. The V and J ends lost 5 bases and 0 bases respectively, with 11 bases between them. Germline V gene sequence: CDR1 SGHAT, CDR2 FQNNGV. For the CDR3, the DNA is TGTGCCAGCAGCGCGGGACAGACCTCCTACGAGCAGTACTTC. Residues: CASSAGQTSYEQYF. Drawing the rest from reference TRBV11-2 and TRBJ2-7, the complete variable domain is EAGVAQSPRYKIIEKRQSVAFWCNPISGHATLYWYQQILGQGPKLLIQFQNNGVVDDSQLPKDRFSAERLKGVDSTLKIQPAKLEDSAVYLCASSAGQTSYEQYFGPGTRLTVT.

V and J are TRBV29-1 and TRBJ1-1, with a possible D match to TRBD1 (5 bases). Trimming removed 5 bases at V and 1 base at J, with 11 bases between. CDR3 size: 13 residues. CDR1 SQVTM and CDR2 ANQGSEA come from the germline V gene. The CDR3 nucleotides are TGCAGCGTTACCAGACAGAGGAACACTGAAGCTTTCTTT. Translation: CSVTRQRNTEAFF.

V gene TRBV6-4 combines with J gene TRBJ2-3; D possibly corresponds to TRBD2 (7 bases). The CDR3 has 16 residues. Germline V CDR1 and CDR2: MRHNA, SNTAGT. V lost 4 bases and J lost 6, with 20 bases in between. CDR3 in DNA: TGTGCCAGCAGTGGGGCACGGGGGGCGCCCCGGGATACGCAGTATTTT. This sequence encodes CASSGARGAPRDTQYF.